The present T cell receptor beta chain was sequenced within a study of blood T cell repertoires in COVID-19. At the level of the study: From the United States, Italy and Spain came samples of acute and convalescent COVID-19. T cells, B-cell-depleted T cells, or PBMCs supplied cDNA or gDNA.

Trimming stripped 1 base from V and 1 base from J, with 9 bases between. Germline assignment: CDR1 SGHTA and CDR2 FQGNSA. CDR3 length equals 15 residues. Source study methods: Amplified reference gene primers provided the basis for estimating nucleated cell counts. Assay: immunoSEQ multiplex PCR; the TCRdb copy retains only in-frame clones and omits some. V, J and clone size are those of that table, while D and trimming were read from the DNA. The data hold 150,000 to 200,000 clones, with around 72% observed a single time. The chain has TRBV7-2 and TRBJ2-3; D is possibly TRBD2 (6 bases). The receptor comes from a woman of 80 years or more with acute or convalescent COVID-19. The specimen sequenced was peripheral blood. CDR3 residues: CASSLVAERTDTQYF. The CDR3 bases are TGTGCCAGCAGCTTAGTAGCGGAACGCACAGATACGCAGTATTTT.